Shown below are 14 T cell receptor beta chains from a single sample sequenced in a study of control samples from healthy donors and cancer patients. Data came from immunoSEQ multiplex PCR; TCRdb stores just in-frame clones and leaves some out. Of roughly 170,000 clones detected, around 93% appear once; the ten largest clones hold over 4%. Sequencing was performed on blood. The receptors stem from an older woman in good health.

Here the CDR3 DNA reads TGTGCCATCAGTAGAAGCGGAGAGCAAGAGACCCAGTACTTC. Translated, it gives CAISRSGEQETQYF. The V gene is TRBV10-3, the J gene TRBJ2-5, with a weak D call TRBD2 (5 bases). Trimming took off 5 bases at V and 2 bases at J, with 12 bases between the two ends. The CDR3 spans 14 residues. Germline V gene data show CDR1 as ENHRY and CDR2 as SYGVKD.

The J gene is TRBJ2-7, the V gene TRBV12-3 or TRBV12-4; a weak D match, TRBD1 (5 bases). Trimming removed 5 bases from V and 5 bases from J, with 10 bases in between. The CDR3 length is 12 residues. The CDR3 nucleotides are TGTGCCAGCAGTCGCGACAGACACGAGCAGTACTTC. Translated: CASSRDRHEQYF.

CDR3 protein: CASPLGGALNGYTF. In nucleotides, the CDR3 is TGTGCCAGCCCCCTGGGGGGGGCGCTCAATGGCTACACCTTC. V usage is TRBV2 and J usage is TRBJ1-2; D might be TRBD1 (6 bases). The CDR3 covers 14 residues. V was pared by 8 bases and J by 6 bases, with 19 bases between. Germline V CDR1 and CDR2: SNHLY, FYNNEI.

This clone was observed once. V usage is TRBV30 and J usage is TRBJ1-1; TRBD1 aligns across 9 bases. With 0 bases clipped from V and 0 bases from J, the junction kept 2 bases outside the gene matches. CDR3 length: 15 amino acids. CDR1 is GTSNPN, CDR2 SVGIG, per germline (reference sequence). The CDR3 spells CAWSVRTGVNTEAFF. CDR3 nucleotides: TGTGCCTGGAGTGTACGGACAGGGGTGAACACTGAAGCTTTCTTT.

The chain carries TRBV11-3 and TRBJ2-3; 7 bases are a match to TRBD2. The length of the CDR3 is 16 residues. J lost 4 bases, V lost 1 base, and 8 bases had no gene match. In germline, CDR1 is SGHNT, CDR2 YENEEA. The CDR3 region has the DNA TGTGCCAGCAGCTTAGGTTCTGCGGGGGATGCAGATACGCAGTATTTT. Translation gives CASSLGSAGDADTQYF.

The V and J genes are TRBV6-5 and TRBJ2-3; 7 nucleotides match TRBD2. Germline CDR1 MNHEY, CDR2 SVGAGI. The CDR3 sequence is 12 residues long. V was pared by 8 bases and J by 4 bases, with 3 bases of the junction left unmatched. This chain's CDR3 is CASGEGSDTQYF. In DNA, the CDR3 is TGTGCCAGCGGGGAGGGCTCAGATACGCAGTATTTT.

This chain connects TRBV19 to TRBJ1-5; D gene ambiguous. The CDR3 runs 13 residues. Germline CDR1 is LNHDA and CDR2 is SQIVND (reference sequence). V lost 5 bases and J lost 7, with 12 bases in between. The CDR3 nucleotides are TGTGCCAGTAGTGCGGGGTTGGGCCAGCCCCAGCATTTT. It yields the protein CASSAGLGQPQHF. Complete variable domain (other parts from reference TRBV19 and TRBJ1-5): DGGITQSPKYLFRKEGQNVTLSCEQNLNHDAMYWYRQDPGQGLRLIYYSQIVNDFQKGDIAEGYSVSREKKESFPLTVTSAQKNPTAFYLCASSAGLGQPQHFGDGTRLSIL.

V is TRBV9 and J is TRBJ2-3, with D perhaps matching TRBD1 or TRBD2 (5 bases each). This CDR3 is 17 amino acids long. Germline assignment: CDR1 SGDLS and CDR2 YYNGEE. Trimming cost V 0 bases and J 2 bases, with 16 bases left between them. This chain's CDR3 is CASSVDLRGAPTDTQYF. The CDR3 bases are TGTGCCAGCAGCGTAGATTTACGGGGCGCCCCCACAGATACGCAGTATTTT.

The V and J genes are TRBV27 and TRBJ1-6; 7 bases are a match to TRBD1. CDR3 length: 16 amino acids. CDR1 and CDR2 from the germline V gene are MNHEY and SMNVEV (reference sequence). J gave up 0 bases and V 2 bases, and 1 base lay outside the gene matches. The CDR3 coding sequence is TGTGCCAGCAGTTTAAACAGGGGCTCCTATAATTCACCCCTCCACTTT. This gives the protein CASSLNRGSYNSPLHF.

With regard to this clone: Within the sample, other DNA sequences also encode this same CDR3. V usage is TRBV2 and J usage is TRBJ1-6, with 8 bases lining up with TRBD1. The CDR3 has 14 residues. Trimming took 6 bases from V and 11 from J; bases not matched to a gene: 9. Per germline, CDR1 SNHLY and CDR2 FYNNEI. For the CDR3, the DNA is TGTGCCAGCAGCGATACAGGGGGTCGAGCACCCCTCCACTTT. Encoded protein: CASSDTGGRAPLHF.

The chain recombines TRBV5-4 with TRBJ2-5; 9 bases are shared with TRBD1. The V segment lost 4 bases and the J segment 4 bases; nucleotides outside the gene matches: 8. This CDR3 is 15 amino acids long. Germline V gene lookup returns CDR1 SGHNT and CDR2 YYREEE (reference sequence). In nucleotides, the CDR3 is TGTGCCAGCAGCGTATCACAGGGGGCAGGAGAGACCCAGTACTTC. This codes for CASSVSQGAGETQYF. Full variable domain (rest looked up from reference TRBV5-4 and TRBJ2-5): ETGVTQSPTHLIKTRGQQVTLRCSSQSGHNTVSWYQQALGQGPQFIFQYYREEENGRGNFPPRFSGLQFPNYSSELNVNALELDDSALYLCASSVSQGAGETQYFGPGTRLLVL.

J is TRBJ2-7 and V is TRBV4-2, with TRBD2 as a possible D gene (6 bases). The CDR3 has 16 residues. Trimming removed 0 bases from V and 4 bases from J, with 16 bases in between. Germline-derived CDR1 and CDR2 are LGHNA and YNFKEQ. For the CDR3, the DNA is TGTGCCAGCAGCCAAGATGCCCCCGGGACTCCTTACGAGCAGTACTTC. This translates into CASSQDAPGTPYEQYF.

The J gene is TRBJ1-5, the V gene TRBV18; 7 bases align to TRBD1. Germline CDR1 and CDR2: KGHSH and LQKENI. V dropped 5 bases and J dropped 7; count of bases not matched to a gene: 8. The CDR3 covers 14 residues. The CDR3 spells CASSDQGGRQPQHF. The CDR3, as DNA: TGTGCCAGCTCAGACCAGGGGGGACGGCAGCCCCAGCATTTT.

As to this clone: Other nucleotide sequences in the sample specify the same CDR3. The V gene is TRBV5-1, the J gene TRBJ2-3; D unclear. This CDR3 is built from 14 residues. The V end lost 0 bases, the J end lost 0 bases, and 5 bases lay between the germline ends. Germline V gene lookup returns CDR1 SGHRS and CDR2 YFSETQ. CDR3 nucleotide sequence: TGCGCCAGCAGCTTGGATTCCAGCACAGATACGCAGTATTTT. This gives the protein CASSLDSSTDTQYF.